These 11 T cell receptor beta chains were sequenced from one sample in a study of identical twins. Using its own MiXCR run on the 5' RACE reads, TCRdb lists one record per CDR3 protein. The sample lists some 1,600,000 distinct CDR3 sequences, about 31% occurring once. Sample: cord blood. The source is a newborn girl in good health.

Of note for this clonotype: A read error is possible here, since a much larger clone lies one base away. The chain is built from TRBV10-3 and TRBJ2-7; D assignment may be TRBD1 or TRBD2 (6 bases each). The CDR3 is made up of 13 amino acids. Germline CDR1 ENHRY, CDR2 SYGVKD. CDR3 region: CAISAGHSHEQYF. CDR3 bases: TGTGCCATCAGCGCGGGACACTCCCACGAGCAGTACTTC.

This clonotype turned up a few times. This rearrangement joins TRBV12-3 or TRBV12-4 to TRBJ2-1, with D unresolved. The CDR3 sequence is 16 residues long. V was shortened by 5 bases and J by 0 bases, with 14 bases between the two germline ends. CDR3 sequence: CASSPRTASSYNEQFF. In DNA form, the CDR3 reads TGTGCCAGCAGTCCTAGGACGGCTTCCTCCTACAATGAGCAGTTCTTC.

The chain has TRBV24-1 and TRBJ2-1, with D unresolved. The germline gives CDR1 KGHDR, CDR2 SFDVKD. Trimming shortened V by 3 bases and J by 6 bases, and 8 bases separated the two germline ends. The CDR3 runs 13 residues. The CDR3 loop reads CATSDPPFNEQFF. In nucleotides, the CDR3 is TGTGCCACCAGTGATCCTCCTTTCAATGAGCAGTTCTTC.

The rearrangement uses TRBV20-1 and TRBJ2-1, with a weak D call TRBD1 (6 bases). Trimming took 3 bases from V and 10 from J, leaving 10 bases between them. The CDR3 is made up of 11 amino acids. Per germline, CDR1 DFQATT and CDR2 SNEGSKA (reference sequence). The CDR3 DNA is TGCAGTGCTAGTCAGGGGAAGGAGCAGTTCTTC. This gives the protein CSASQGKEQFF.

This clonotype was seen a few times. The chain carries TRBV2 and TRBJ2-7, with TRBD2 matching 14 bases. Trimming took 8 bases from V and 2 from J; bases not matched to a gene: 8. Germline V lookup: CDR1 SNHLY, CDR2 FYNNEI. The CDR3 consists of 16 residues. In DNA, the CDR3 is TGTGCCAGCCATATGGGACTAGCGGGAGCTCCCTACGAGCAGTACTTC. Amino acid sequence: CASHMGLAGAPYEQYF.

The V gene is TRBV7-6, the J gene TRBJ2-3, with D perhaps TRBD1 or TRBD2 (5 bases each). The CDR3 length is 15 residues. Germline CDR1 reads SGHVS; CDR2 reads FNYEAQ. Trimming left V 5 bases short and J 4 bases short, with 16 bases between. CDR3 bases: TGTGCCAGCAGCCCTGGGACCCTCAGGGCAGATACGCAGTATTTT. This sequence encodes CASSPGTLRADTQYF.

Ten or more counts support this clonotype. V and J are TRBV5-1 and TRBJ1-2; the D is unclear. The germline V gene encodes CDR1 SGHRS and CDR2 YFSETQ. This CDR3 is built from 15 residues. V dropped 2 bases and J dropped 3 bases, with 14 bases sitting between them. In DNA form, the CDR3 reads TGCGCCAGCAGCTTAAAGCCGGATGGGGACTATGGCTACACCTTC. This gives the protein CASSLKPDGDYGYTF.

In its sample, this clonotype was seen a few times. The chain recombines TRBV27 with TRBJ2-1, with D hard to call. Trimming stripped 5 bases from V and 5 bases from J, with 16 bases between. The germline CDR1 and CDR2 sequences are MNHEY and SMNVEV (reference sequence). CDR3 length: 15 residues. The CDR3 coding sequence is TGTGCCAGCAGTCCACTCTCGTCACAGCACAATGAGCAGTTCTTC. Translated: CASSPLSSQHNEQFF.

At least ten counts were recorded for this clonotype. The chain has TRBV24-1 and TRBJ2-1; TRBD1 or TRBD2 may be the D gene (6 bases each). The CDR3 covers 16 residues. Deletions cut 4 bases from V and 3 bases from J, with 15 bases between. CDR1 is KGHDR, CDR2 SFDVKD, per germline. The CDR3: CATSDKKGGNYNEQFF. CDR3 bases: TGTGCCACCAGTGACAAGAAGGGGGGAAACTACAATGAGCAGTTCTTC.

This clonotype came up a few times. The chain is built from TRBV20-1 and TRBJ2-3, with D unresolved. CDR1 and CDR2 (germline): DFQATT, SNEGSKA (reference sequence). Trimming cost V 3 bases and J 10 bases, with 11 bases left between them. The CDR3 totals 11 residues. Here the CDR3 reads CSASTERAQYF. Written as DNA, the CDR3 is TGCAGTGCTAGTACGGAAAGGGCGCAGTATTTT.

This clonotype was counted only a few times. The chain joins TRBV11-3 to TRBJ2-1; D might be TRBD2 (6 bases). Germline CDR1 reads SGHNT; CDR2 reads YENEEA. The CDR3 extends over 15 amino acids. Trimming stripped 0 bases from V and 6 bases from J, with 12 bases between. CDR3 coding DNA: TGTGCCAGCAGCTTAGATTGGCGGGGTGTCAATGAGCAGTTCTTC. Translated, it gives CASSLDWRGVNEQFF.